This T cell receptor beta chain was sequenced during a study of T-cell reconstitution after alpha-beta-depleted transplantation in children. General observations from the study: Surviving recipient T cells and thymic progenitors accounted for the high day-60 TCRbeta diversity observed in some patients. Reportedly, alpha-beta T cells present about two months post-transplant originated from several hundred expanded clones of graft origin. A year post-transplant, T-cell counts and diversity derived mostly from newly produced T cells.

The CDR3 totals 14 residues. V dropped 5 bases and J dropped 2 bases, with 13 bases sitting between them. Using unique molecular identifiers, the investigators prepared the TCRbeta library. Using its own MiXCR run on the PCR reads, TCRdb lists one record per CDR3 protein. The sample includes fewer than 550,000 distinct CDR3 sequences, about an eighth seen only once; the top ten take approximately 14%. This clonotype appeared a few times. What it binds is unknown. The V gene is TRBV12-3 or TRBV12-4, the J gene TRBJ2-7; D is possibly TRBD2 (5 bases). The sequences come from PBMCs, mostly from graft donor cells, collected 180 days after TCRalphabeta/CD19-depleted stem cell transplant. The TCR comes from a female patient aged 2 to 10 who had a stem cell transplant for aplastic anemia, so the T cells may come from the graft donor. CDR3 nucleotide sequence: TGTGCCAGCAGTCCCCGAGGGAGAACCTACGAGCAGTACTTC. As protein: CASSPRGRTYEQYF.